The clone carrying this T cell receptor beta chain was counted only a few times. The source of the sample is a study of blood T cell repertoires in COVID-19. Germline V gene lookup returns CDR1 LNHDA and CDR2 SQIVND (reference sequence). The CDR3 has 17 residues. V trimming: 4 bases; J trimming: 4 bases; junction bases outside the gene matches: 10. Profiling relied on immunoSEQ multiplex PCR, and the TCRdb table lists in-frame clones only, not all of them. The sample carries under 150,000 clones, over 75% recorded once. This receptor was taken from a man between 65 and 79 years old with active COVID-19. The source material was peripheral blood. The chain employs TRBV19 and TRBJ2-1, with TRBD1 identical over 10 bases. In DNA form, the CDR3 reads TGTGCCAGTAGTAACTACTCCGGGACAGGGGCATACAATGAGCAGTTCTTC. It yields the protein CASSNYSGTGAYNEQFF.